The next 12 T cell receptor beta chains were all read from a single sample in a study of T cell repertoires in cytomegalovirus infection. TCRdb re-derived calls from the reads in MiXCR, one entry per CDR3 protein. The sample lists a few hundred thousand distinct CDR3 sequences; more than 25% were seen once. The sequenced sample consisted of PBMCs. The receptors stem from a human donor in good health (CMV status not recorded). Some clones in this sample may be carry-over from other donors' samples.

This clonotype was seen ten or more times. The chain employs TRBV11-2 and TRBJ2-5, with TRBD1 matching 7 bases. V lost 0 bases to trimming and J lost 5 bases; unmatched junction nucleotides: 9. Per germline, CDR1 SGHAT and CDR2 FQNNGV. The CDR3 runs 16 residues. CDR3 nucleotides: TGTGCCAGCAGCTTAGACCGAGGGGGCTTCGGGGAGACCCAGTACTTC. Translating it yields CASSLDRGGFGETQYF.

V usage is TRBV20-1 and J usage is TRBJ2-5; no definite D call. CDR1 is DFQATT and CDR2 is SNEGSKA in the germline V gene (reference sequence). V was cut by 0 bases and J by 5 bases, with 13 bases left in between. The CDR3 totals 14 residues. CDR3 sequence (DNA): TGCAGTGCTAGAGATGAAGGGTCCCGGGAGACCCAGTACTTC. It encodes CSARDEGSRETQYF.

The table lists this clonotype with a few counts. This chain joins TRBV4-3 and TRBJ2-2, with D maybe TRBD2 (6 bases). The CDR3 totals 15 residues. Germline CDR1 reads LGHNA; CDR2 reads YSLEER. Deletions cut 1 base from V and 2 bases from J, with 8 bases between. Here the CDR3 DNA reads TGCGCCAGCAGCCAAGGGGGGGTAAACACCGGGGAGCTGTTTTTT. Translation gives CASSQGGVNTGELFF.

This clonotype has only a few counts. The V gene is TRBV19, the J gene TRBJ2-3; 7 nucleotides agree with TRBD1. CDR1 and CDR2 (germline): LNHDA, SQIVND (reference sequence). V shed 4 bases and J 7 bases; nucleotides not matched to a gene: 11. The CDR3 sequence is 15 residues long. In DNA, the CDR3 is TGTGCCAGTAGTACGTCCCAGGGGGTTGTAAATACGCAGTATTTT. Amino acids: CASSTSQGVVNTQYF.

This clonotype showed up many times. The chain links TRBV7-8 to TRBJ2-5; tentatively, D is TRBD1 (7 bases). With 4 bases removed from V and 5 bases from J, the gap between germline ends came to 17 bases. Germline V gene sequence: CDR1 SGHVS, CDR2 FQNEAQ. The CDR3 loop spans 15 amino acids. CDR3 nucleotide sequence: TGTGCCAGCAGCTCCCTGGGGGCAGGGGGGGAGACCCAGTACTTC. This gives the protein CASSSLGAGGETQYF.

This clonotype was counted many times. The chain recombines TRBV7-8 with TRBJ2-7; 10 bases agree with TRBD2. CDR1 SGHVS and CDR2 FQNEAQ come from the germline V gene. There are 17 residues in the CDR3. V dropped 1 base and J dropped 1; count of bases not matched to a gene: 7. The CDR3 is CASSLGILAGESYEQYF. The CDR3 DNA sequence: TGTGCCAGCAGCTTAGGAATTCTAGCGGGAGAGTCCTACGAGCAGTACTTC. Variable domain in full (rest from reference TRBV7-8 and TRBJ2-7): GAGVSQSPRYKVAKRGQDVALRCDPISGHVSLFWYQQALGQGPEFLTYFQNEAQLDKSGLPSDRFFAERPEGSVSTLKIQRTQQEDSAVYLCASSLGILAGESYEQYFGPGTRLTVT.

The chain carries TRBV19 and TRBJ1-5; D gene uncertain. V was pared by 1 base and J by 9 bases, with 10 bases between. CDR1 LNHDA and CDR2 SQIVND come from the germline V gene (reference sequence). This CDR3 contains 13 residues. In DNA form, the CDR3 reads TGTGCCAGTAGTATAGTTCGGGATCGGCCCCAGCATTTT. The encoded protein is CASSIVRDRPQHF.

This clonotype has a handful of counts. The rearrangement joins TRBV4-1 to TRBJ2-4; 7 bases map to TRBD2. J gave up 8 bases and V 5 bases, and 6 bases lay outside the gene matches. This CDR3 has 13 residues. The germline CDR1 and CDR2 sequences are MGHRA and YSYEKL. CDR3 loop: CASSREGTDIQYF. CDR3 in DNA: TGCGCCAGCAGCAGGGAGGGGACGGACATTCAGTACTTC.

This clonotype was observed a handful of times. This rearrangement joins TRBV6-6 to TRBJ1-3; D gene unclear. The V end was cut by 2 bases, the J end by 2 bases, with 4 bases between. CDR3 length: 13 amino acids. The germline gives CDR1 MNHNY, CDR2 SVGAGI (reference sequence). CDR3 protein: CASSYETGNTIYF. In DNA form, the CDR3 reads TGTGCCAGCAGTTACGAAACTGGAAACACCATATATTTT.

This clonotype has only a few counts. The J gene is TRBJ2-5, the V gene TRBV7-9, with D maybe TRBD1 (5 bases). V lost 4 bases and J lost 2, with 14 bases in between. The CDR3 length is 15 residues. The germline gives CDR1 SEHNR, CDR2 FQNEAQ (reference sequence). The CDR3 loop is CASSYRQGRQETQYF. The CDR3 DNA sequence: TGTGCCAGCAGCTACCGTCAGGGTCGGCAAGAGACCCAGTACTTC.

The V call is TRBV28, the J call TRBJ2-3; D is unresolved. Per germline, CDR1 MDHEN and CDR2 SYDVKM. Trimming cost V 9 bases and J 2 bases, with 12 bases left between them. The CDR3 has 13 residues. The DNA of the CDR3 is TGTGCCAGTTTACATCGAGACACAGATACGCAGTATTTT. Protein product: CASLHRDTDTQYF.

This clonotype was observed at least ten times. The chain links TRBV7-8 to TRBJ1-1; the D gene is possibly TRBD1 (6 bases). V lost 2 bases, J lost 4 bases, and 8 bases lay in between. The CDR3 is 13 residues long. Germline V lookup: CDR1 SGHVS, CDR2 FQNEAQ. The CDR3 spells CASSLIGGTEAFF. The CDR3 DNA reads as TGTGCCAGCAGCTTAATAGGGGGCACTGAAGCTTTCTTT.